Sequencing of this T cell receptor (beta chain) was carried out in a study of cytomegalovirus exposure and HLA in healthy donors (dated by TCRdb to 2016 to 2017). Notes on the research overall: According to an earlier analysis of 550 to 750 of the donors, about 190 million T cells yielded 90 million to 130 million unique TCR beta sequences and 250 to 350 Gb of sequence data. Approximately 300 gigabases of sequencing data and roughly 81 million unique TCR sequences made up an early release that covered roughly 670 HLA-typed donors. The genetic ancestry cluster associated with self-reported Caucasian donors included 81% of the roughly 380 genotyped donors. The aim of the study was to test whether cataloging public T cell receptors could identify signatures of past pathogen exposure. The study profiled the T cell repertoires of 500 to 800 subjects by immunosequencing and related them to cytomegalovirus serostatus. Besides the first cohort of hundreds of subjects, a separate validation cohort made up of roughly 120 different subjects was used. The study combined high-throughput TCR immunosequencing, statistical association of individual TCRs with disease status, and machine learning to predict cytomegalovirus infection status. A later analysis re-analyzed previously published TCR beta repertoires from several hundred donors and added high-resolution HLA genotyping to study TCR occurrence patterns. The later analysis used no new phenotypic data to find candidate immune exposures, relying instead on TCR beta sequences and their occurrence across donors. To decide whether each TCR beta V gene segment behaved as functional or pseudogenic, an earlier analysis of approximately 590 of the donors relied on high-throughput TCR beta sequencing. Donor age, sex, ethnicity and CMV serostatus were collected together with the repertoire data. A later genetic analysis took genome-wide SNP genotypes for about 60% of the roughly 670 donors and used that subset as a discovery cohort. All discovery cohort repertoires had been generated on a single sequencing platform. HLA typing included class I and class II loci at four-digit resolution. Typing coverage varied by locus: roughly 620-630 donors for A, B, C, DRB1 and DQB1; 522 for DQA1; more than 600 for DPA1; roughly 470 for DPB1. Four or five DR-DQ haplotypes were handled as single units for association and clustering, since linkage in the cohort was strong. Among 398 genotyped donors of the cohort, an average of approximately 250,000 unique TCR beta nucleotide sequences were sequenced per donor, around 18% of them non-productive. Results the study describes overall, beyond this receptor: Compared with equally common non-associated chains, HLA-associated TCR beta chains in a later analysis were more clonally expanded and had lower generation probabilities. Some IMGT-functional V segments, including TRBV6-2 and TRBV6-3, could not be distinguished by the 87-base-pair reads and were therefore excluded. A cluster of highly shared sequence variants was judged likely to be a technical artifact of the sequencing pipeline. Compared with the 666-donor mean, donors in an Asian-associated ancestry cluster had fewer N-insertions in productive TCRs, according to a later genetic analysis. In a later genetic analysis, a missense DCLRE1C variant was associated with V-gene and J-gene trimming of TCR beta chains, and the association was replicated in an independent cohort. Only TCR beta chains were sequenced in this cohort, and the absence of alpha or paired-chain data limited detectable features. Most TCR sequences were observed very rarely across donors, whereas some public TCRs were present in many individuals. Correlated functional status among segregating V segments might be attributable to linkage disequilibrium, but an unknown experimental factor could not be ruled out. An earlier analysis of roughly 570 of the donors showed that most TCR beta V segments appeared in productive rearrangements either about 90% or about 30% of the time, which broadly matched IMGT annotations. At a false discovery rate of 0.05, a later analysis linked about 16,000 TCR beta sequences to specific HLA alleles. The classifier was reported to diagnose cytomegalovirus status with high specificity and sensitivity in both the original cohort and the validation cohort. A total of 150 to 200 TCR beta chains were listed by the study as associated with cytomegalovirus. Because HLA typing was unavailable for some donors at each locus, only the typed subset was used in association tests. A further reported finding was that TCR beta sequences accurately predicted the HLA-A and HLA-B alleles for most subjects in the first cohort. In a later analysis, most CMV-associated TCR beta chains were found to appear HLA-restricted, with HLA associations seemingly driven largely by CMV exposure. In a later analysis, TCR association rates were found to vary across HLA loci, with the most associated TCRs seen for DRB1 alleles and the fewest for HLA-C alleles. Sequencing depth was assumed to be roughly uniform across donors in the presence/absence analyses, though that assumption may not hold. Immune exposure information for the cohort was limited to CMV serostatus. Strong co-occurrence of HLA alleles, especially DR and DQ, made assigning TCR associations to individual alleles difficult. The authors suggested that the approach could potentially be generalized to other disease states and immunological phenotypes. Because counts were too low, under 20 rarely observed V segments, including chromosome 9 orphons, were left out of the earlier analysis of some 640 of the donors. In vitro tests confirmed that a few of the cytomegalovirus-associated TCR beta chains recognize cytomegalovirus antigens. Several of the top co-occurrence clusters appeared to be linked to parvovirus B19, influenza, CMV and Epstein-Barr virus, according to a later analysis.

The cohort was made up of 500 to 850 healthy bone marrow donors. At the time of sampling, every cohort member was nominally healthy, though immune exposures that went unrecorded were likely present. The donor was CMV seronegative and belonged to the group of 352 seronegative cohort members. Each donor provided a peripheral blood sample, and peripheral blood mononuclear cells were used for TCR beta sequencing. Genomic DNA was extracted from the blood cell samples with the Qiagen DNeasy Blood Extraction Kit. On this clone itself: Its antigen specificity is not known. Per-nucleotide qualities are absent, and no much larger clonotype sits a single base away.

Library method: the immunoSEQ multiplex PCR assay. For the multiplex PCR, a mixture combining 60 forward primers for TCR Vbeta segments and 13 reverse primers for TCR Jbeta segments was used. The CDR3 region of rearranged TCR beta genes was amplified from genomic DNA with a multiplex PCR assay. The amplified TCR beta libraries were sequenced on the Illumina HiSeq System as 87-base-pair reads. The published analysis was carried out like this. In a later analysis, roughly 80 million unique TCR beta chains were counted across the roughly 670 repertoires, and around 11 million of these chains were shared by at least two donors. Raw reads were error-corrected and collapsed into unique sequences by a nearest-neighbor algorithm in which closely related sequences were merged to remove PCR and sequencing errors. CDR3 sequences were aligned to IMGT reference sequences to assign V, D and J gene segments. For a sequence to be retained, a match of at least six nucleotides was required to both a V gene segment and a J gene segment. A rearrangement counted as productive if the CDR3 had no stop codons and remained in frame with V and J, and every other rearrangement counted as non-productive. Following IMGT convention, CDR3 was defined as the stretch from the second conserved V-encoded cysteine to the conserved J-encoded phenylalanine. The earlier analysis of a few hundred of the donors excluded any sequence lacking an unambiguous match to a single V gene segment. An earlier analysis of under 750 of the donors called V segments functional above 56.7% productive rearrangements and segregating when the between-donor standard deviation exceeded 5%. A statistical classification framework was built to diagnose cytomegalovirus status from the catalog of TCR beta chain sequences. V and J gene assignment, in a later analysis, came from comparing TCR nucleotide sequences with IMGT/GENE-DB human TR gene sequences. In a later analysis, CDR3 sequences and most-parsimonious VDJ recombination scenarios were assigned using the TCRdist pipeline. In a later analysis, each TCR beta chain was defined by its CDR3 amino acid sequence together with its V-gene family, and reads without a unique V-gene family were excluded. A later analysis removed several hundred highly shared, low-generation-probability nucleotide sequences to deal with suspected cross-contamination and a sequencing artifact. For each public chain, a later analysis derived a clonal expansion index from normalized ranks of inferred template counts within each repertoire. Generation probabilities in a later analysis came from a VDJ recombination model fitted to out-of-frame rearrangements, and those results were checked against IGoR. A later analysis scored TCR-TCR, TCR-HLA and TCR-CMV co-occurrence with hypergeometric tests, applying a repertoire-size bias correction to TCR pairs. False discovery rates were estimated in a later analysis by permuting HLA or CMV assignments 20 times. A later analysis grouped co-occurring TCRs with DBSCAN, adding TCRdist sequence similarity when clustering within HLA-allele-positive subsets. Co-occurrence clustering excluded repertoires with fewer than 30,000 or more than 120,000 public chains, plus five with anomalous nucleotide sharing. What TCRdb holds here is the immuneACCESS table cut down to in-frame rearrangements. Part of the clones is not present; checked against another copy, under half of the missing clones reflect an unresolved V gene, and the others are unexplained. V, J and clone size are those of that table, while D and trimming were read from the DNA. The sample contains some 130,000 clones, 75% to 85% of them found a single time. 1% of the sample lies in the top ten.

CDR1 and CDR2 were assigned from the germline V gene as MGHDK and SYGVNS. Taken from cysteine to phenylalanine, the CDR3 has 14 residues. The kept DNA is CDR3 alone, 42 bases in frame from the first base. The sequence came from a middle-aged man in good health and CMV-seronegative. Rearrangement joined TRBV25-1 to TRBJ2-5; a stretch of 9 junction bases matches TRBD2. The J call may not be correct, given that the DNA end is closer to TRBJ2-7. Specimen: PBMCs. The nucleotides are TGTGCCAGCAGTGGAGCGGGAGGCTCCTACGAGCAGTACTTC. Its protein product is CASSGAGGSYEQYF.